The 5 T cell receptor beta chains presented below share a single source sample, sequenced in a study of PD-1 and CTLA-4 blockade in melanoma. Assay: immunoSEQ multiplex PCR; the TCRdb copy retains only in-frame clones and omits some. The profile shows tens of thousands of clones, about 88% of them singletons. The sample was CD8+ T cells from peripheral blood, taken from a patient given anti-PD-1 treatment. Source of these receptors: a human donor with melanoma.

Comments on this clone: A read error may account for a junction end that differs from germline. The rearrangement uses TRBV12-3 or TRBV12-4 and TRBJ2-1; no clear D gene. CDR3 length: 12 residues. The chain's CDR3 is CASSRSYNEQFF. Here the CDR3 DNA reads TGCGCCTCCTCGCGGTCCTACAATGAGCAGTTCTTC.

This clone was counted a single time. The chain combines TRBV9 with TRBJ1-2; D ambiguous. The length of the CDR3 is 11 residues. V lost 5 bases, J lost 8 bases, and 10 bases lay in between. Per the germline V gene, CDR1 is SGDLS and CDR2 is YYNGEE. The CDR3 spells CASSSNGGYTF. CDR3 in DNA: TGTGCCAGCAGTTCCAACGGAGGCTACACCTTC.

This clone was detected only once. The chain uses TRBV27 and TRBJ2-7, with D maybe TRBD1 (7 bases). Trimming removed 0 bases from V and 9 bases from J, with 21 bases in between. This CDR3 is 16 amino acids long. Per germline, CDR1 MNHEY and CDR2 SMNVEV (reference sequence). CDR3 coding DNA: TGTGCCAGCAGTTTATCTCCCCCAGGGGGGCTCTCTCTGCAGTACTTC. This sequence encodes CASSLSPPGGLSLQYF.

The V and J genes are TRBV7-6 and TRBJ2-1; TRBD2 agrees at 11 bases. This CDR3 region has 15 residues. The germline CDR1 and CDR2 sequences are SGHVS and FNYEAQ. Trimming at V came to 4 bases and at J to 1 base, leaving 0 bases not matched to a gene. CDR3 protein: CASSSSGGSYNEQFF. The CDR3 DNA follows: TGTGCCAGCAGCTCTAGCGGGGGGTCCTACAATGAGCAGTTCTTC.

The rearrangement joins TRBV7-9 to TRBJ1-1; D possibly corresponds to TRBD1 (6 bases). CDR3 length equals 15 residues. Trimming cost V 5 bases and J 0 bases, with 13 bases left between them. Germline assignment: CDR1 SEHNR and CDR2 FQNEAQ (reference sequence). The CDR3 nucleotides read TGTGCCAGCAGCGTATCTACAGGGTTGAACACTGAAGCTTTCTTT. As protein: CASSVSTGLNTEAFF.